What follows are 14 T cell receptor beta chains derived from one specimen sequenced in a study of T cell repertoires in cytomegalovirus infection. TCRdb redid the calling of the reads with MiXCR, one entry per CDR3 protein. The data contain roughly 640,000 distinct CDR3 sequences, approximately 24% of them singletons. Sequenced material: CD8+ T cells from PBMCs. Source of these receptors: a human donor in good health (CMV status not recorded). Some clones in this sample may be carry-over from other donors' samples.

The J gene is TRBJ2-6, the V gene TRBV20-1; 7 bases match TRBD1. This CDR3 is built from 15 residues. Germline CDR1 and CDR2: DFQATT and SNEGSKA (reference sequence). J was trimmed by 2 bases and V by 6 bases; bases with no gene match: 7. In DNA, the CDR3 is TGCAGTGCCACCGAGACAGGGACTGGGGCCAACGTCCTGACTTTC. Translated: CSATETGTGANVLTF.

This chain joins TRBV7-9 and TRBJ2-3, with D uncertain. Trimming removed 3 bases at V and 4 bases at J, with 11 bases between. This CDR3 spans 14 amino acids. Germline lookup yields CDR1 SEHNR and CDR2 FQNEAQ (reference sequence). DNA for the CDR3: TGTGCCAGCAGCTTTTCCGAACGGCCAGATACGCAGTATTTT. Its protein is CASSFSERPDTQYF. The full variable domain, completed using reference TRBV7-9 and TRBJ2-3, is DTGVSQNPRHKITKRGQNVTFRCDPISEHNRLYWYRQTLGQGPEFLTYFQNEAQLEKSRLLSDRFSAERPKGSFSTLEIQRTEQGDSAMYLCASSFSERPDTQYFGPGTRLTVL.

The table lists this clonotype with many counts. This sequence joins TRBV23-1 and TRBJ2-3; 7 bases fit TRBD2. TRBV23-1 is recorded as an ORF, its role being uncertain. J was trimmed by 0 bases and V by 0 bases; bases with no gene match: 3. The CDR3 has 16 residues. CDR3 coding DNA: TGCGCCAGCAGTCAATCCGGAGCGGGGAGCACAGATACGCAGTATTTT. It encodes CASSQSGAGSTDTQYF.

The CDR3: CSARDPARGRDEQFF. CDR3 coding DNA: TGCAGTGCTAGAGATCCTGCCAGGGGGCGGGATGAGCAGTTCTTC. The rearrangement links TRBV20-1 to TRBJ2-1; 8 positions match TRBD1. Germline CDR1 and CDR2: DFQATT and SNEGSKA (reference sequence). CDR3 length: 15 residues. J lost 8 bases, V lost 0 bases, and 9 bases had no gene match.

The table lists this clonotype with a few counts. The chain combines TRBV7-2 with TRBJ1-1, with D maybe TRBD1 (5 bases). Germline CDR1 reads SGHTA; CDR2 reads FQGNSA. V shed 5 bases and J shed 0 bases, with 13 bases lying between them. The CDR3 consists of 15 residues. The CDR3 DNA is TGTGCCAGCAGCCCGGACACCCTCTTGAACACTGAAGCTTTCTTT. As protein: CASSPDTLLNTEAFF.

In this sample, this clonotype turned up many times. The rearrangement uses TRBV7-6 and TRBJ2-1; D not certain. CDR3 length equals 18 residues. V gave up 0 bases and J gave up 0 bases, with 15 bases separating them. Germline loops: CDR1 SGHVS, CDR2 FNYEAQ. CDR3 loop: CASSLAPGPKSSYNEQFF. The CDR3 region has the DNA TGTGCCAGCAGCTTAGCACCTGGACCTAAGAGCTCCTACAATGAGCAGTTCTTC.

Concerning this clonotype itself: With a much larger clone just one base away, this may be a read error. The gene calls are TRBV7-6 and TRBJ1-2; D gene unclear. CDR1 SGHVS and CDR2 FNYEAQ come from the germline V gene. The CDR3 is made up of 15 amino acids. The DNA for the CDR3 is TGTGCCAACAGCCACCGGCCGGGAGCAGTCGATGGCTACACCTTC. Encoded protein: CANSHRPGAVDGYTF.

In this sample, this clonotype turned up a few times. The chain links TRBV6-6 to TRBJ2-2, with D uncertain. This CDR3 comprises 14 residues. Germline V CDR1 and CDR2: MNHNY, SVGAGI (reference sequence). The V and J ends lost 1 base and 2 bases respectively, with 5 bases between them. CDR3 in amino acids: CASSYFQNTGELFF. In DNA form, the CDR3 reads TGTGCCAGCAGTTACTTTCAAAACACCGGGGAGCTGTTTTTT.

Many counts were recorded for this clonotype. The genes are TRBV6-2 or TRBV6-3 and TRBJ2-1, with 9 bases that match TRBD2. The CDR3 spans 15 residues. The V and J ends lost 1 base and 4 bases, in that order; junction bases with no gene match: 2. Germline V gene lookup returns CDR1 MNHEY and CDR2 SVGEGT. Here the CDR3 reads CASSYLAGAYNEQFF. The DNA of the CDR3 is TGTGCCAGCAGTTACTTAGCGGGGGCATACAATGAGCAGTTCTTC.

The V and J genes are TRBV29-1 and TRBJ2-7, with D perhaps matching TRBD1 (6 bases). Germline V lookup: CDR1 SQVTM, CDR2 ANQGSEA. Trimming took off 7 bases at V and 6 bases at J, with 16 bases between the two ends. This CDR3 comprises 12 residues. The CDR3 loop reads CSAEQGSGEQYV. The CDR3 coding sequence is TGCAGCGCCGAACAGGGATCAGGCGAGCAGTACGTC.

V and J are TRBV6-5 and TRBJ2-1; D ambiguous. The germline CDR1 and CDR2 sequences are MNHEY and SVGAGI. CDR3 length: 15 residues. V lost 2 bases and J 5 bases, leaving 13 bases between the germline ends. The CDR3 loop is CASSYTPGRHNEQFF. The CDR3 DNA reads TGTGCCAGCAGTTACACCCCGGGCAGGCACAATGAGCAGTTCTTC.

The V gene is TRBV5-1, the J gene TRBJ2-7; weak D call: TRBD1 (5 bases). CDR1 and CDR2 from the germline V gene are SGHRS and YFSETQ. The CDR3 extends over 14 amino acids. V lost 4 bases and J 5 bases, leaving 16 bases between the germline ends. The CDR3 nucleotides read TGCGCCAGCAGCCCGAGGCAGGGCGGCCACGAGCAGTACGTC. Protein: CASSPRQGGHEQYV.

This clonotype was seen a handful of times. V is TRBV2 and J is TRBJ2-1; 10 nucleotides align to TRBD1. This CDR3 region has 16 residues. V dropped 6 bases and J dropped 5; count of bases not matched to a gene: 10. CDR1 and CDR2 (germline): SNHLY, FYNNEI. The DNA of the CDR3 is TGTGCCAGCAGGGAACCAAGGACAGGGGGGAACAATGAGCAGTTCTTC. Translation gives CASREPRTGGNNEQFF.

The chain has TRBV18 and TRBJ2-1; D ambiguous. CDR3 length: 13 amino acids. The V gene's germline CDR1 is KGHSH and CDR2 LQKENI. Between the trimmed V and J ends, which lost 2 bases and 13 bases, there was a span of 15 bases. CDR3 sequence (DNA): TGTGCCAGCTCACCAACCGGGCCATTTGAACAGTTCTTC. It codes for CASSPTGPFEQFF.